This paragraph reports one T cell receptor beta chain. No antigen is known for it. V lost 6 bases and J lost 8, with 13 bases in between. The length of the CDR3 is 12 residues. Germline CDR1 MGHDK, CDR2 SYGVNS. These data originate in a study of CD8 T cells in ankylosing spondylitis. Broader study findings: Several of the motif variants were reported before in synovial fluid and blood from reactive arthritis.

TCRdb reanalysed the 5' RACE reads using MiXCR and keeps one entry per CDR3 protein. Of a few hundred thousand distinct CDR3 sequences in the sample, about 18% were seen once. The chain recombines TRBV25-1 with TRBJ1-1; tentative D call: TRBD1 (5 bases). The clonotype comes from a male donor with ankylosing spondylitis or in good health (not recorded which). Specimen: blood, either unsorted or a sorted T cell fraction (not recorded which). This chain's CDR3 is CASRFDSPEAFF. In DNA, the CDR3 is TGTGCCAGCAGATTTGACAGCCCCGAAGCTTTCTTT.